The clone carrying this TCR beta chain was detected ten times or more. The sample originates from a study of read filtering for tumor transcriptome and immune sequencing. CDR3 length: 12 residues. Trimming removed 5 bases at V and 4 bases at J, with 7 bases between. CDR1 and CDR2 from the germline V gene are KGHDR and SFDVKD. Molecular barcoded adaptors covering alpha/delta and beta/gamma chains were used on around 400 ng RNA. One entry per CDR3 protein results from TCRdb running MiXCR on the reads. The profile shows 49,000 or so distinct CDR3 sequences, about 12% of them singletons. The rearrangement links TRBV24-1 to TRBJ2-5; no clear D. This TCR came from a donor aged 40 or older with multiple myeloma. The sequencing sample was made of a population of CD138-negative cells sorted from bone marrow. CDR3 DNA: TGTGCCACCAGTGCTGTTGGAGAGACCCAGTACTTC. It translates to CATSAVGETQYF.